This entry concerns a single T cell receptor beta chain. Its cognate antigen is unknown. Measured with immunoSEQ multiplex PCR; TCRdb has only the in-frame clones, and not every one. Of 3,500 or so clones listed, 75% to 85% were seen once; the top ten hold approximately 9.1%. The data are from a study of tumor-infiltrating lymphocytes in localized non-small cell lung cancer. V lost 6 bases and J lost 5, with 14 bases in between. Germline V gives CDR1 SGHRS, CDR2 YFSETQ. The length of the CDR3 is 13 residues. General study results and limits: Not all patients were TCR sequenced, owing to tissue quantity.

The sample comprised uninvolved lung tissue not adjacent to the tumor. This receptor was obtained from a human donor with non-small cell lung cancer. The chain links TRBV5-1 to TRBJ2-5; D may be TRBD2 (6 bases). DNA of the CDR3: TGCGCCAGCACCCCAGGTGGGGGGGAGACCCAGTACTTC. Translating gives CASTPGGGETQYF.